This T cell receptor beta chain came from a study of siplizumab effects on memory and regulatory T cells. Germline V lookup: CDR1 SGHTA, CDR2 FQGTGA. The V and J ends lost 1 base and 4 bases respectively, with 14 bases between them. The CDR3 is 15 amino acids. Measured with immunoSEQ multiplex PCR; TCRdb has only the in-frame clones, and not every one. The sample lists some 100,000 clones; 92% were seen once. The chain is built from TRBV7-3 and TRBJ2-7; D unclear. The sequenced material came from Tregs sorted from blood. The sequence came from a human donor in good health. In nucleotides, the CDR3 is TGTGCCAGCAGCTTAATTGCAGGCCAGAGTTACGAGCAGTACTTC. Its protein is CASSLIAGQSYEQYF.